This passage covers 22 T cell receptor beta chains from one sample sequenced in a study of cytomegalovirus exposure and HLA in healthy donors. 60 Vbeta and 13 Jbeta primers were used in PCR. Assay used: immunoSEQ multiplex PCR; TCRdb lists only in-frame clones, some missing. The data show over 100,000 clones, about 9.2% seen once. The material sequenced was PBMCs. These receptors all come from a woman aged 40-49 years in good health and CMV-seropositive.

This clone has more than one count but fewer than ten. This chain joins TRBV19 and TRBJ1-2, with D perhaps matching TRBD1 (5 bases). CDR1 and CDR2 (germline): LNHDA, SQIVND (reference sequence). This CDR3 spans 14 amino acids. V was cut by 6 bases and J by 3 bases, with 14 bases left in between. The CDR3 sequence is CASSPGWGDYGYTF. The CDR3 DNA reads as TGTGCCAGTAGCCCCGGATGGGGGGACTATGGCTACACCTTC.

This clone has a handful of counts. This chain uses TRBV19 with TRBJ1-2; 8 bases are shared with TRBD1. Germline trimming cut 5 bases from V and 2 bases from J; bases unmatched to any gene: 7. Germline V CDR1 and CDR2: LNHDA, SQIVND (reference sequence). CDR3 length equals 15 residues. This chain's CDR3 is CASSYGTGLNYGYTF. The CDR3 nucleotides are TGTGCCAGTAGTTACGGGACAGGTCTCAACTATGGCTACACCTTC. The full variable domain, rest sourced from reference TRBV19 and TRBJ1-2, is DGGITQSPKYLFRKEGQNVTLSCEQNLNHDAMYWYRQDPGQGLRLIYYSQIVNDFQKGDIAEGYSVSREKKESFPLTVTSAQKNPTAFYLCASSYGTGLNYGYTFGSGTRLTVV.

The chain has TRBV5-4 and TRBJ2-3, with D perhaps TRBD2 (10 bases). The length of the CDR3 is 18 residues. The germline V gene has CDR1 SGHNT and CDR2 YYREEE (reference sequence). V was shortened by 0 bases and J by 4 bases, with 21 bases between the two germline ends. CDR3 in DNA: TGTGCCAGCAGCTTGGGGGACAGGGCTAGCGGGGGTCCAGATACGCAGTATTTT. Protein: CASSLGDRASGGPDTQYF.

This clone was picked up a small number of times. This rearrangement joins TRBV5-1 to TRBJ1-1; 8 bases map to TRBD1. With 4 bases clipped from V and 5 bases from J, the junction kept 4 bases outside the gene matches. The CDR3 extends over 13 amino acids. CDR1 and CDR2 (germline): SGHRS, YFSETQ. Written as DNA, the CDR3 is TGCGCCAGCAGCCCTTGGACAGGGACTGAAGCTTTCTTT. Protein sequence: CASSPWTGTEAFF.

This clone was detected only a few times. V is TRBV11-3 and J is TRBJ2-4; no clear D gene. CDR3 length equals 16 residues. V lost 4 bases and J 3 bases, leaving 16 bases between the germline ends. Germline CDR1 is SGHNT and CDR2 is YENEEA. In DNA form, the CDR3 reads TGTGCCAGCAGCTCCCGACTTCTATCTAGCAAAAACATTCAGTACTTC. Translated, it gives CASSSRLLSSKNIQYF.

The gene calls are TRBV5-4 and TRBJ1-2, with D tentatively TRBD1 (5 bases). Germline values: CDR1 SGHNT, CDR2 YYREEE (reference sequence). The V and J ends lost 4 bases and 1 base respectively, with 11 bases between them. The CDR3 consists of 14 residues. CDR3 nucleotides: TGTGCCAGCAGCCTATCGACAGATAACTATGGCTACACCTTC. It yields the protein CASSLSTDNYGYTF. The full variable domain, completed using reference TRBV5-4 and TRBJ1-2, is ETGVTQSPTHLIKTRGQQVTLRCSSQSGHNTVSWYQQALGQGPQFIFQYYREEENGRGNFPPRFSGLQFPNYSSELNVNALELDDSALYLCASSLSTDNYGYTFGSGTRLTVV.

This clone came up a few times. The chain has TRBV7-9 and TRBJ1-5, with D possibly being TRBD1 (5 bases). Germline assignment: CDR1 SEHNR and CDR2 FQNEAQ (reference sequence). V was trimmed by 3 bases and J by 1 base, leaving 10 bases between them. The CDR3 contains 15 residues. CDR3 DNA sequence: TGTGCCAGCAGCTTGGGGGGAGGGAGCAATCAGCCCCAGCATTTT. Its translation: CASSLGGGSNQPQHF.

This rearrangement joins TRBV11-2 to TRBJ1-2, with TRBD1 matching over 7 bases. Germline assignment: CDR1 SGHAT and CDR2 FQNNGV. CDR3 length equals 18 residues. V shed 0 bases, J shed 2 bases, and the junction held 12 bases outside the gene matches. In DNA, the CDR3 is TGTGCCAGCAGCTTAGATGGGGGACAGCCTTGGGGGAACTATGGCTACACCTTC. This translates into CASSLDGGQPWGNYGYTF.

The chain carries TRBV5-1 and TRBJ1-1; D gene unclear. CDR1 SGHRS and CDR2 YFSETQ come from the germline V gene. The CDR3 has 12 residues. Trimming took off 1 base at V and 8 bases at J, with 9 bases between the two ends. The CDR3, as DNA: TGCGCCAGCAGCTTGAATCGAGTCGAAGCTTTCTTT. Its protein product is CASSLNRVEAFF. The variable domain in full, with the rest retrieved from reference TRBV5-1 and TRBJ1-1, is KAGVTQTPRYLIKTRGQQVTLSCSPISGHRSVSWYQQTPGQGLQFLFEYFSETQRNKGNFPGRFSGRQFSNSRSEMNVSTLELGDSALYLCASSLNRVEAFFGQGTRLTVV.

The rearrangement joins TRBV21-1 to TRBJ2-7; TRBD1 was called by the table and not checked on the DNA. TRBV21-1 is deemed a pseudogene. This CDR3 comprises 16 residues. CDR3 coding DNA: TGTGCCAGCAGCAAAGCTGGGACAGGTTTTTCCTACGAGCAGTACTTC. Amino acid sequence: CASSKAGTGFSYEQYF.

This clone turned up a few times. The chain is built from TRBV10-1 and TRBJ2-7; tentatively, D is TRBD2 (6 bases). The CDR3 spans 12 residues. V gave up 2 bases and J gave up 5 bases, with 7 bases separating them. Germline V gene data show CDR1 as WNHNN and CDR2 as SYGVQD (reference sequence). CDR3 in amino acids: CASSEGGHEQYF. The CDR3 coding sequence is TGCGCCAGCAGTGAGGGAGGGCACGAGCAGTACTTC.

This clone was found a few times. The chain links TRBV2 to TRBJ1-1; a possible D gene is TRBD1 (6 bases). CDR3 size: 14 residues. CDR1 is SNHLY, CDR2 FYNNEI, per germline. V lost 4 bases and J 5 bases, leaving 14 bases between the germline ends. DNA for the CDR3: TGTGCCAGCAGTGGGGGGGGCTGGGGAACTGAAGCTTTCTTT. Translating gives CASSGGGWGTEAFF.

The V call is TRBV7-8, the J call TRBJ2-3; no reliable D call. The CDR3 runs to 14 residues. The V and J ends lost 5 bases and 3 bases respectively, with 12 bases between them. The germline V gene has CDR1 SGHVS and CDR2 FQNEAQ. CDR3: CASSLRIRTDTQYF. In DNA form, the CDR3 reads TGTGCCAGCAGCCTCAGGATTCGGACAGATACGCAGTATTTT.

This clone has more than one count but fewer than ten. The rearrangement links TRBV6-1 to TRBJ2-7; 8 bases agree with TRBD1. CDR1 and CDR2 (germline): MNHNS, SASEGT. V dropped 7 bases and J dropped 1; count of bases not matched to a gene: 6. This CDR3 comprises 14 residues. CDR3 nucleotides: TGTGCCAGCAAGACAGGGGACCCTTCCTACGAGCAGTACTTC. Translating gives CASKTGDPSYEQYF.

The chain employs TRBV6-5 and TRBJ2-7; D remains unclear. This CDR3 has 14 amino acids. Germline CDR1 MNHEY, CDR2 SVGAGI. V was pared by 2 bases and J by 3 bases, with 11 bases between. This chain's CDR3 is CASSYGTNVYEQYF. In nucleotides, the CDR3 is TGTGCCAGCAGTTACGGCACAAACGTCTACGAGCAGTACTTC.

This clone occurred a few times. The chain combines TRBV6-5 with TRBJ1-5; a weak D match, TRBD1 (6 bases). CDR1 MNHEY and CDR2 SVGAGI come from the germline V gene. The CDR3 has 14 residues. V was pared by 5 bases and J by 6 bases, with 14 bases between. The CDR3 spells CASSGGSGSQPQHF. Here the CDR3 DNA reads TGTGCCAGCAGTGGGGGCAGCGGTAGTCAGCCCCAGCATTTT.

There are a few counts of this clone. This chain uses TRBV5-1 with TRBJ2-3, with D possibly TRBD1 on 6 matching bases. Germline CDR1 is SGHRS and CDR2 is YFSETQ. V was cut by 2 bases and J by 1 base, with 11 bases left in between. CDR3 length: 15 amino acids. CDR3 sequence: CASSLQGSGTDTQYF. The CDR3 DNA sequence: TGCGCCAGCAGCTTACAGGGTTCAGGCACAGATACGCAGTATTTT.

This clone was seen more than once but under ten times. V usage is TRBV7-9 and J usage is TRBJ2-5, with D possibly being TRBD1 (5 bases). This CDR3 is built from 13 residues. Trimming took 2 bases from V and 5 from J, leaving 9 bases between them. CDR1 is SEHNR, CDR2 FQNEAQ, per germline (reference sequence). This CDR3 reads CASSLQGWETQYF. The CDR3 region has the DNA TGTGCCAGCAGCTTACAGGGTTGGGAGACCCAGTACTTC. The complete variable domain, with remaining parts taken from reference TRBV7-9 and TRBJ2-5, reads DTGVSQNPRHKITKRGQNVTFRCDPISEHNRLYWYRQTLGQGPEFLTYFQNEAQLEKSRLLSDRFSAERPKGSFSTLEIQRTEQGDSAMYLCASSLQGWETQYFGPGTRLLVL.

This clone has more than one count but fewer than ten. The V gene is TRBV5-1, the J gene TRBJ2-5, with 11 bases aligning to TRBD2. After removal of 4 bases from V and 4 bases from J, the junction contained 9 bases not matched to a gene. Germline V gives CDR1 SGHRS, CDR2 YFSETQ. The CDR3 is 16 amino acids. CDR3 region: CASSPVAGGLSETQYF. CDR3 nucleotides: TGCGCCAGCAGCCCGGTAGCGGGGGGGCTGTCAGAGACCCAGTACTTC.

The V and J genes are TRBV7-2 and TRBJ2-1, with 9 positions matching TRBD2. The CDR3 consists of 13 residues. Per the germline V gene, CDR1 is SGHTA and CDR2 is FQGNSA. V lost 2 bases to trimming and J lost 10 bases; unmatched junction nucleotides: 3. Here the CDR3 DNA reads TGTGCCAGCAGCTTACAAGCGGGGGGCGAGCAGTTCTTC. This encodes CASSLQAGGEQFF.

V usage is TRBV5-6 and J usage is TRBJ1-2; 10 bases align to TRBD1. CDR1 is SGHDT and CDR2 is YYEEEE in the germline V gene. With V trimmed by 4 bases and J by 2 bases, 2 bases remained unmatched. The CDR3 contains 14 residues. In DNA form, the CDR3 reads TGTGCCAGCAGCCCGACAGGGGGCAACTATGGCTACACCTTC. Amino acid sequence: CASSPTGGNYGYTF.

The chain is built from TRBV5-1 and TRBJ2-5, with D uncertain. This CDR3 region has 13 residues. Germline values: CDR1 SGHRS, CDR2 YFSETQ. V dropped 1 base and J dropped 2 bases, with 6 bases sitting between them. The CDR3 coding sequence is TGCGCCAGCAGCTTGACTCCGCAAGAGACCCAGTACTTC. This gives the protein CASSLTPQETQYF.